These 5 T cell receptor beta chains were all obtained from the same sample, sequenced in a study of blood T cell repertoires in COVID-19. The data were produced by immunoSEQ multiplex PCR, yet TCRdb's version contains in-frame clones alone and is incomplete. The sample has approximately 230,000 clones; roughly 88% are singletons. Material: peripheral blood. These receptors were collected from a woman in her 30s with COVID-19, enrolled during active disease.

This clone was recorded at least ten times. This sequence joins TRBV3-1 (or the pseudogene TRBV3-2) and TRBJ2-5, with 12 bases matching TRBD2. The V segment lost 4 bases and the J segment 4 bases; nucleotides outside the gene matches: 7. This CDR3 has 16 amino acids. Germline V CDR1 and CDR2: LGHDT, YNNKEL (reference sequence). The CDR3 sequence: CASSPLGLAGSETQYF. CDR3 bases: TGTGCCAGCAGCCCTCTTGGACTAGCGGGATCAGAGACCCAGTACTTC.

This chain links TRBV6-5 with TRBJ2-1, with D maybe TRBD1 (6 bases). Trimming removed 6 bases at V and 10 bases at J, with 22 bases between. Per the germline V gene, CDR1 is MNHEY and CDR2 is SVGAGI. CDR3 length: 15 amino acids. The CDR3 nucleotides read TGTGCCAGCAGGCCAGGGGTGCGAGGTAGTAAAGAGCAGTTCTTC. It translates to CASRPGVRGSKEQFF.

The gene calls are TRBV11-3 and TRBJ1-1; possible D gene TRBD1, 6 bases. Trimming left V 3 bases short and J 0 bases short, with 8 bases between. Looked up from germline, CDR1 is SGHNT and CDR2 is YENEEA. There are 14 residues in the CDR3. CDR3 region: CASSFWGLNTEAFF. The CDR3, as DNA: TGTGCCAGCAGCTTTTGGGGGCTGAACACTGAAGCTTTCTTT.

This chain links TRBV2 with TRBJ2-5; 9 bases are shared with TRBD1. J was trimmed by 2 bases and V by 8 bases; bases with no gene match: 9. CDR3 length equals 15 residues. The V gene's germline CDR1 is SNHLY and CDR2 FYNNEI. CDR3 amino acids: CASLPRDRVQETQYF. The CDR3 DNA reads TGTGCCAGCTTACCACGGGACAGGGTGCAAGAGACCCAGTACTTC. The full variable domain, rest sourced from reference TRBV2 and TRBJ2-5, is EPEVTQTPSHQVTQMGQEVILRCVPISNHLYFYWYRQILGQKVEFLVSFYNNEISEKSEIFDDQFSVERPDGSNFTLKIRSTKLEDSAMYFCASLPRDRVQETQYFGPGTRLLVL.

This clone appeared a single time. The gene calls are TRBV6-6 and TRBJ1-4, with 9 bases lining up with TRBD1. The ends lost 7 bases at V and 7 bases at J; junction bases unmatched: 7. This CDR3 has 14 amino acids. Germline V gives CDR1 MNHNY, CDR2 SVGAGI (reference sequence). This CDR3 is CASTTGQGTEKLFF. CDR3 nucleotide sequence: TGTGCCAGCACAACCGGACAGGGGACTGAAAAACTGTTTTTT.